A single sample gave rise to the 22 T cell receptor beta chains below, sequenced in a study of technical replicates of blood from a few donors. Sequencing used immunoSEQ multiplex PCR; TCRdb keeps in-frame clones, though not all of them. The sample lists about 80,000 clones, 65% to 90% seen once, with roughly 4.5% in the top ten. Sequencing was performed on PBMCs. Every receptor here comes from a human donor in good health. Some clones in this sample may be carry-over from other donors' samples.

V gene TRBV4-2 combines with J gene TRBJ2-3; 11 bases map to TRBD2. The CDR3 length is 17 residues. CDR1 is LGHNA and CDR2 is YNFKEQ in the germline V gene. Trimming removed 4 bases from V and 4 bases from J; junction bases left unmatched: 10. Here the CDR3 reads CASSPGESSGGADTQYF. In DNA form, the CDR3 reads TGTGCCAGCAGCCCCGGGGAGAGTAGCGGGGGGGCAGATACGCAGTATTTT.

The gene calls are TRBV5-1 and TRBJ2-3; 7 nucleotides match TRBD1. J gave up 0 bases and V 0 bases, and 10 bases lay outside the gene matches. The CDR3 consists of 18 residues. Per germline, CDR1 SGHRS and CDR2 YFSETQ. CDR3 DNA sequence: TGCGCCAGCAGCTTGGAAACCGGGACAGCCACTAGCACAGATACGCAGTATTTT. Its protein product is CASSLETGTATSTDTQYF.

This rearrangement joins TRBV29-1 to TRBJ2-1; 11 bases are a match to TRBD2. The CDR3 contains 16 residues. After removal of 1 base from V and 8 bases from J, the junction contained 10 bases not matched to a gene. Germline loops: CDR1 SQVTM, CDR2 ANQGSEA. CDR3 bases: TGCAGCGTTGAAGTGGCTCTAGCGGGAGGCGGGTATGAGCAGTTCTTC. As protein: CSVEVALAGGGYEQFF.

V gene TRBV5-6 combines with J gene TRBJ2-6, with 11 nucleotides matching TRBD1. J gave up 0 bases and V 5 bases, and 7 bases lay outside the gene matches. The CDR3 length is 18 residues. Germline-derived CDR1 and CDR2 are SGHDT and YYEEEE. The CDR3: CASRKSGTGGSGANVLTF. CDR3 nucleotides: TGTGCCAGCAGAAAATCCGGGACAGGGGGCTCTGGGGCCAACGTCCTGACTTTC.

J is TRBJ2-2 and V is TRBV5-1; 9 bases are a match to TRBD1. The CDR3 spans 18 residues. V shed 4 bases and J 4 bases; nucleotides not matched to a gene: 14. CDR1 and CDR2 from the germline V gene are SGHRS and YFSETQ. CDR3 in amino acids: CASSKTGTGYVATGELFF. The CDR3 DNA is TGCGCCAGCAGCAAAACCGGGACAGGGTACGTCGCCACCGGGGAGCTGTTTTTT.

The chain links TRBV19 to TRBJ2-7; 10 bases match TRBD1. The CDR3 length is 15 residues. V dropped 4 bases and J dropped 5; count of bases not matched to a gene: 8. Germline CDR1 LNHDA, CDR2 SQIVND (reference sequence). CDR3 nucleotides: TGTGCCAGTAGTACCACGGGACAGGGGTTCCACGAGCAGTACTTC. Protein product: CASSTTGQGFHEQYF.

This chain joins TRBV29-1 and TRBJ2-1, with 7 bases fitting TRBD1. V lost 4 bases and J lost 8; bases outside the gene matches: 20. This CDR3 region has 17 residues. Germline assignment: CDR1 SQVTM and CDR2 ANQGSEA. The DNA for the CDR3 is TGCAGCGTTGCCGCCGGGGTATGGGCAGGGGGAAGGGATGAGCAGTTCTTC. Translation gives CSVAAGVWAGGRDEQFF.

The chain is built from TRBV7-2 and TRBJ2-5; TRBD2 might be the D (5 bases). Trimming left V 3 bases short and J 3 bases short, with 8 bases between. The CDR3 has 13 residues. The germline V gene encodes CDR1 SGHTA and CDR2 FQGNSA. CDR3 sequence reads: CASSFYGEETQYF. CDR3 DNA: TGTGCCAGCAGCTTCTACGGGGAAGAGACCCAGTACTTC.

V usage is TRBV13 and J usage is TRBJ2-2; 7 bases are a match to TRBD2. V was pared by 4 bases and J by 4 bases, with 9 bases of the junction left unmatched. This CDR3 has 16 residues. Germline CDR1 reads PRHDT; CDR2 reads FYEKMQ (reference sequence). The CDR3 DNA sequence: TGTGCCAGCAGCTACCCCGGGGGGTCAGGCACCGGGGAGCTGTTTTTT. Its translation is CASSYPGGSGTGELFF. Supplemented by reference TRBV13 and TRBJ2-2, the full variable domain reads AAGVIQSPRHLIKEKRETATLKCYPIPRHDTVYWYQQGPGQDPQFLISFYEKMQSDKGSIPDRFSAQQFSDYHSELNMSSLELGDSALYFCASSYPGGSGTGELFFGEGSRLTVL.

The chain has TRBV6-5 and TRBJ2-2; 11 bases match TRBD2. CDR1 is MNHEY, CDR2 SVGAGI, per germline. CDR3 length: 16 residues. V shed 4 bases and J 5 bases; nucleotides not matched to a gene: 6. The DNA for the CDR3 is TGTGCCAGCAGTTTAACTAGCGGGAGAGCTACCGGGGAGCTGTTTTTT. Its protein product is CASSLTSGRATGELFF.

The rearrangement links TRBV7-2 to TRBJ2-7; D is ambiguous. The CDR3 extends over 13 amino acids. Germline CDR1 and CDR2: SGHTA and FQGNSA. The V and J ends lost 1 base and 3 bases respectively, with 7 bases between them. The CDR3 loop is CASSLGLVYEQYF. CDR3 nucleotide sequence: TGTGCCAGCAGCTTAGGTCTAGTCTACGAGCAGTACTTC.

J is TRBJ2-1 and V is TRBV19; TRBD2 might be the D (6 bases). Germline-derived CDR1 and CDR2 are LNHDA and SQIVND (reference sequence). This CDR3 comprises 16 residues. The germline V and J ends were trimmed by 3 bases and 1 base, with 13 bases remaining between them. The CDR3 reads CASSIGLGRSYNEQFF. The CDR3 DNA sequence: TGTGCCAGTAGTATTGGTCTCGGGAGATCCTACAATGAGCAGTTCTTC.

The chain links TRBV15 to TRBJ2-4; D perhaps matches TRBD2 (6 bases). Germline CDR1 LNHNV, CDR2 YYDKDF (reference sequence). Trimming stripped 1 base from V and 0 bases from J, with 10 bases between. The CDR3 covers 16 residues. CDR3 nucleotides: TGTGCCACCAGCAGAGCGGGGGAATTAGCCAAAAACATTCAGTACTTC. Translating gives CATSRAGELAKNIQYF.

This clone appeared a single time. V gene TRBV2 combines with J gene TRBJ1-6; 7 positions agree with TRBD1. The CDR3 is 14 amino acids. With V trimmed by 6 bases and J by 6 bases, 5 bases remained unmatched. Looked up from germline, CDR1 is SNHLY and CDR2 is FYNNEI. The CDR3 here is CASRRDRGNSPLHF. As DNA, the CDR3 is TGTGCCAGCAGGAGGGACAGAGGTAATTCACCCCTCCACTTT.

This rearrangement joins TRBV18 to TRBJ2-7; D is unclear. The CDR3 sequence is 12 residues long. Germline lookup yields CDR1 KGHSH and CDR2 LQKENI. V shed 2 bases and J shed 7 bases, with 9 bases lying between them. The CDR3: CASSPSVGEQYF. The CDR3 DNA reads as TGTGCCAGCTCACCATCCGTCGGGGAGCAGTACTTC.

The count of this clone is one. The gene calls are TRBV7-7 and TRBJ2-2; no firm D call. The germline gives CDR1 SSHAT, CDR2 FNYEAQ (reference sequence). The CDR3 covers 13 residues. The ends were cut back, 5 bases at V and 4 bases at J, with 8 bases in the middle. CDR3 coding DNA: TGTGCCAGCAGCCGAGCCCTCACCGGGGAGCTGTTTTTT. Its translation: CASSRALTGELFF.

The rearrangement uses TRBV29-1 and TRBJ1-2; TRBD1 matches at 8 bases. Germline V gene data show CDR1 as SQVTM and CDR2 as ANQGSEA. V gave up 1 base and J gave up 5 bases; unmatched junction bases: 6. The CDR3 consists of 14 residues. The CDR3 DNA sequence: TGCAGCGTTGAAGGCAGGGGGCGCAGTTATGGCTACACCTTC. Its protein is CSVEGRGRSYGYTF.

This rearrangement joins TRBV9 to TRBJ1-4; TRBD1 aligns across 7 bases. Germline V lookup: CDR1 SGDLS, CDR2 YYNGEE. The CDR3 is 15 amino acids. V shed 4 bases and J 3 bases; nucleotides not matched to a gene: 6. CDR3 sequence: CASSKPGGPNEKLFF. The DNA of the CDR3 is TGTGCCAGCAGCAAACCAGGGGGACCTAATGAAAAACTGTTTTTT. The full variable domain, its missing parts supplied by reference TRBV9 and TRBJ1-4, is DSGVTQTPKHLITATGQRVTLRCSPRSGDLSVYWYQQSLDQGLQFLIQYYNGEERAKGNILERFSAQQFPDLHSELNLSSLELGDSALYFCASSKPGGPNEKLFFGSGTQLSVL.

The J gene is TRBJ2-1, the V gene TRBV2, with TRBD2 matching 8 bases. Unmatched junction bases numbered 8, after V lost 6 bases and J lost 10 bases. Germline loops: CDR1 SNHLY, CDR2 FYNNEI. The CDR3 length is 13 residues. CDR3 coding DNA: TGTGCCAGCAGCGTCGGACTAGCTAGAGAGCAGTTCTTC. Translation gives CASSVGLAREQFF.

The rearrangement joins TRBV6-6 to TRBJ2-7; TRBD2 agrees at 11 bases. This CDR3 comprises 16 residues. CDR1 and CDR2 (germline): MNHNY, SVGAGI (reference sequence). J gave up 1 base and V 6 bases, and 8 bases lay outside the gene matches. The CDR3, as DNA: TGTGCCAGCAGCTTAGGACTAGCGGGTACGTCCTACGAGCAGTACTTC. It yields the protein CASSLGLAGTSYEQYF.

The J gene is TRBJ2-7, the V gene TRBV5-1; 14 bases match TRBD2. Germline V lookup: CDR1 SGHRS, CDR2 YFSETQ. Trimming removed 4 bases from V and 9 bases from J; junction bases left unmatched: 9. This CDR3 contains 15 residues. The CDR3 reads CASSPQGLAGAPQYF. DNA for the CDR3: TGCGCCAGCAGCCCCCAGGGACTAGCGGGAGCCCCGCAGTACTTC.

The chain couples TRBV4-1 to TRBJ2-4; D possibly corresponds to TRBD2 (6 bases). CDR1 is MGHRA and CDR2 is YSYEKL in the germline V gene. V lost 4 bases, J lost 4 bases, and 17 bases lay in between. The CDR3 loop spans 16 amino acids. The CDR3 DNA follows: TGCGCCAGCAGCCCCGATCCCGGACGGGAGAAAAACATTCAGTACTTC. Protein sequence: CASSPDPGREKNIQYF.